This paragraph reports one T cell receptor (beta chain). The antigen is undetermined. This sample was included in a study of human CD8 memory T cell subsets. Libraries for TCR beta were constructed using UMI-labeled 5' RACE. TCRdb reprocessed the 5' RACE reads and stores each CDR3 protein as one record, lacking DNA. The sample data list some 7,900 distinct CDR3 sequences. Designated as TPEX, the CCR7+ PD-1+ TIGIT+ early memory CD8+ T cells showed dysfunctional, exhausted-like traits. In each subset, RNA was taken from duplicate vials, each of about 150,000 sorted CD8+ T cells. This CDR3 region has 15 residues. Germline CDR1 and CDR2: ENHRY and SYGVKD. Points from the study as a whole: Precursor exhausted T cells shared very few clonotypes with stem-like memory T cells. Estimates computed with Chao1 suggested greater diversity in stem-like memory T cells than in precursor exhausted T cells.

This TCR derives from a human donor in good health. V gene TRBV10-3 combines with J gene TRBJ2-7; the TCRdb call, TRBD2, lacks DNA for checking. The sequenced material came from CD8+ T cells from PBMCs. The CDR3 is CAISGGLAGDSEQYF.